This T cell receptor (beta chain) was identified during a study of OX40 agonist ivuxolimab in advanced cancers. As to this clone: Its target is unknown.

Study conclusions and caveats: CD4+ and CD8+ blood T cells expanded clonally by week 6 at 0.1 to 3.0 mg/kg.

Profiling relied on immunoSEQ multiplex PCR, and the TCRdb table lists in-frame clones only, not all of them. The table lists about 67,000 clones, over 75% of them singletons. This specimen was CD4+ or CD8+ T cells sorted from blood, taken in a trial of the OX40 agonist ivuxolimab. This TCR was sampled from an adult with an advanced solid tumor such as melanoma, head and neck, liver or kidney cancer.

The CDR3 spells CASSRTPGQSYEQYF. In DNA, the CDR3 is TGTGCCAGCAGTCGTACTCCAGGTCAGTCCTACGAGCAGTACTTC. V and J are TRBV13 and TRBJ2-7; D not certain. Per germline, CDR1 PRHDT and CDR2 FYEKMQ (reference sequence). Trimming took 6 bases from V and 1 from J, leaving 16 bases between them. CDR3 length equals 15 residues.